Listed here is a single T cell receptor beta chain. This CDR3 region has 15 residues. The trim removed 4 bases at V and 5 bases at J, leaving 7 bases unmatched. The V gene's germline CDR1 is SGHRS and CDR2 YFSETQ. This entry is derived from a study of control samples from healthy donors and cancer patients. Generated by immunoSEQ multiplex PCR, the TCRdb table keeps only in-frame clones and is missing some. The sample holds approximately 150,000 clones, roughly 94% seen once. Material: PBMCs. The V call is TRBV5-1, the J call TRBJ2-5, with 11 bases matching TRBD1. This TCR was recovered from a man in his 60s with colorectal cancer. CDR3 nucleotides: TGCGCCAGCAGCCCGCGGACAGGGGGCCTGGAGACCCAGTACTTC. This translates into CASSPRTGGLETQYF.